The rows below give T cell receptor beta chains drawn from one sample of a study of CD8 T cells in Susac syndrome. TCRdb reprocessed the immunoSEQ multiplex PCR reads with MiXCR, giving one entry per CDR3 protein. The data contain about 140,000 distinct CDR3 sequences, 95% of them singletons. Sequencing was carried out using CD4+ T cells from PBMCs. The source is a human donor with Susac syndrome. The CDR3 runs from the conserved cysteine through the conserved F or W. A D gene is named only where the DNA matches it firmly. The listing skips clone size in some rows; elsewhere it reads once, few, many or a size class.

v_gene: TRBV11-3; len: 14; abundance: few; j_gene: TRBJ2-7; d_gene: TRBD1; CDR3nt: TGTGCCAGCATCAAGACAGGGGGTAATAACGAGCAGTACTTC; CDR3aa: CASIKTGGNNEQYF
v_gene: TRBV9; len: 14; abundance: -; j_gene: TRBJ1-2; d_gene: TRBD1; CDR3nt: TGTGCCAGCAGCCACGTATCCCAGGGGGGCGGCTACACCTTC; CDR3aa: CASSHVSQGGGYTF
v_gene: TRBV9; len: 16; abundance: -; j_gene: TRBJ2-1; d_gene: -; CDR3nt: TGTGCCAGCAGCGTAGTTCAGGGGGGCCCTTCAAATGAGCAGTTCTTC; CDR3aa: CASSVVQGGPSNEQFF
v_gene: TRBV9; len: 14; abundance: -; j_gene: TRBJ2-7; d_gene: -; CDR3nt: TGTGCCAGCAGCACGAGCCAACGAACCTACGAGCAGTACTTC; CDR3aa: CASSTSQRTYEQYF
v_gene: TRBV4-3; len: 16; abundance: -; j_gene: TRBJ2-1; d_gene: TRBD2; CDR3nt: TGCGCCAGCAGCCAAGAGAAGATTTCGGGAGGCGGTGAGCAGTTCTTC; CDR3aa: CASSQEKISGGGEQFF
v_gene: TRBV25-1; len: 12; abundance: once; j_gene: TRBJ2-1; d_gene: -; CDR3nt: TGTGCCACCAAGGTGGGCAACAATGAGCAGTTCTTC; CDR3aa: CATKVGNNEQFF
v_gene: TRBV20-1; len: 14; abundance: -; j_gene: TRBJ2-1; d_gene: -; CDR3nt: TGCAGTGCTAGAGATCGGCGGCTACACTATGAGCAGTTCTTC; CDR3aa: CSARDRRLHYEQFF
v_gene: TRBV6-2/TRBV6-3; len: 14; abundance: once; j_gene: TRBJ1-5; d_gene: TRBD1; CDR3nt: TGTGCCAGCAAAAAAGGACAGGTTAATCAGCCCCAGCATTTT; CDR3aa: CASKKGQVNQPQHF
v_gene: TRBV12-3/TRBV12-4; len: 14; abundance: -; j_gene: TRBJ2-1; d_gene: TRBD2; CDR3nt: TGTGCCAGCAGCCTAGCGGAGGTTGGCAATGAGCAGTTCTTC; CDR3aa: CASSLAEVGNEQFF
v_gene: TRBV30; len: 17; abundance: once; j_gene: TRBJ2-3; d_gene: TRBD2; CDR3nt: TGTGCCTGGAGTGGGGGAAAAGCGGGAGTTCGCACAGATACGCAGTATTTT; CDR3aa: CAWSGGKAGVRTDTQYF
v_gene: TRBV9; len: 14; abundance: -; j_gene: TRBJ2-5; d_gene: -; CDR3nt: TGTGCCAGCAGCCCCCGCCCCTTGGGGGAGACCCAGTACTTC; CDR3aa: CASSPRPLGETQYF
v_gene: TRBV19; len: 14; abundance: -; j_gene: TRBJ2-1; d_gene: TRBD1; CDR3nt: TGTGCCAGTAGGAGGACAGGGAATAGGCATGAGCAGTTCTTC; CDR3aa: CASRRTGNRHEQFF
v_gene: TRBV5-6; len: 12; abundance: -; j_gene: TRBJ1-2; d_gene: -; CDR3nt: TGTGCCAGCAGCCCAAGACAGTACCCCTACACCTTC; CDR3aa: CASSPRQYPYTF
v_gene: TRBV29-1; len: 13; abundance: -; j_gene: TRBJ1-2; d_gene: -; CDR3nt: TGCAGCGTTGAACAGGGATTTAACTATGGCTACACCTTC; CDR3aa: CSVEQGFNYGYTF
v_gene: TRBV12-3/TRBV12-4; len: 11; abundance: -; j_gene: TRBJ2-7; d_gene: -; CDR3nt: TGTGCCAGCAGTTCAAGGTGGGAGCAGTACTTC; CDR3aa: CASSSRWEQYF
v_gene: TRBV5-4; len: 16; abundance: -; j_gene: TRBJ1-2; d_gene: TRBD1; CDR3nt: TGTGCCAGCAGCTCACCCGCGAGGACAGGGAACTATGGCTACACCTTC; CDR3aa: CASSSPARTGNYGYTF
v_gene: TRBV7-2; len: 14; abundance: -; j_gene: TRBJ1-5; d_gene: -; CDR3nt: TGTGCCAGCAGCTTCCGGGGTTCGGTTCAGCCCCAGCATTTT; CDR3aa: CASSFRGSVQPQHF
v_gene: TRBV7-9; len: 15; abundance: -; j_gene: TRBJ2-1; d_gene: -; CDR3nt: TGTGCCAGCTCCTCCAGGGGAGGGCCCTCCAATGAGCAGTTCTTC; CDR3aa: CASSSRGGPSNEQFF
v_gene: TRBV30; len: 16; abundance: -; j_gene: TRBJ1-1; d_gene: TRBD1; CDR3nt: TGTGCCTGGCTCCGGACAGGGGGTGGAGTGAACACTGAAGCTTTCTTT; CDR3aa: CAWLRTGGGVNTEAFF
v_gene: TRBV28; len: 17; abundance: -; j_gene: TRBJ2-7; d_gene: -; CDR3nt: TGTGCCAGCAGTTTGCTTGACATCGGCTCATTATCCTACGAGCAGTACTTC; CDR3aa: CASSLLDIGSLSYEQYF
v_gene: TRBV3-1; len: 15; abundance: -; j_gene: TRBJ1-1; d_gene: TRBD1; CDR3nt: TGTGCCAGCAGCCAGCCGGGACAGCTGAACACTGAAGCTTTCTTT; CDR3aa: CASSQPGQLNTEAFF
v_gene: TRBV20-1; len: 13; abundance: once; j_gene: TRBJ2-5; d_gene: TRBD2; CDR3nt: TGCAGTGCTCGGGGGGGCAGTTGGGAGACCCAGTACTTC; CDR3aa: CSARGGSWETQYF
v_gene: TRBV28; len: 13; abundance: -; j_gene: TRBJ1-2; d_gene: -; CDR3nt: TGTGCCAGCAGTTTCTCCATCGCCTATGGCTACACCTTC; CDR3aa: CASSFSIAYGYTF
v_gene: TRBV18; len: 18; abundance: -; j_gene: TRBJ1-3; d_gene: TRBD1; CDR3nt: TGTGCCAGCTCACCACCGAGCGGGACAGGGCACTCTGGAAACACCATATATTTT; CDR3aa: CASSPPSGTGHSGNTIYF
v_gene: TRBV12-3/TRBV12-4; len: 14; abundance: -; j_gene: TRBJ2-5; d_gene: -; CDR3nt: TGTGCCAGCAGTTTACTTGTGTACGGGGGAACCCAGTACTTC; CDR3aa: CASSLLVYGGTQYF
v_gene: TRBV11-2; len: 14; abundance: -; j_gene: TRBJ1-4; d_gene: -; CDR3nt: TGTGCCAGCAGCCCCGGGAAGGGCGGGGAAAAACTGTTTTTT; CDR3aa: CASSPGKGGEKLFF
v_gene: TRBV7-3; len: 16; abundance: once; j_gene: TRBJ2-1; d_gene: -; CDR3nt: TGTGCCAGCAGCCCGCAAGGGGGGAGGGCCTCCAATGAGCAGTTCTTC; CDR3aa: CASSPQGGRASNEQFF
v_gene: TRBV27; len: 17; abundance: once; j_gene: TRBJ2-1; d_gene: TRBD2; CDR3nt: TGTGCCAGCAGTTTTCTAGCGGGGCGGTTCCACTACAATGAGCAGTTCTTC; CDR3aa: CASSFLAGRFHYNEQFF
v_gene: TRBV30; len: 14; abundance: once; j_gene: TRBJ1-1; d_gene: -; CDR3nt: TGTGCCTGGAGAGAGGGCGGGTGGAACACTGAAGCTTTCTTT; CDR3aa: CAWREGGWNTEAFF
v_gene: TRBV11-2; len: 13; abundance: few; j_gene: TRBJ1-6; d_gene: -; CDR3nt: TGTGCCAGCAGCTTGCCAGGGAATTCACCCCTCCACTTT; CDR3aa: CASSLPGNSPLHF
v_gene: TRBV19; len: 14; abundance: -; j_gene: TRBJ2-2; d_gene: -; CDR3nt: TGTGCCAGTAGTCTACTTGAGAGGACCGGGGAGCTGTTTTTT; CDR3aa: CASSLLERTGELFF
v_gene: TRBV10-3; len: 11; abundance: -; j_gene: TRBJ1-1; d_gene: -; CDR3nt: TGTGCCACCGGGTGGAGAACTGAAGCTTTCTTT; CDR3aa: CATGWRTEAFF
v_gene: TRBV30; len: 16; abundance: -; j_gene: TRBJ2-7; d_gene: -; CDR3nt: TGTGCCTGGAGTAGCCAGTCGGCGGGACAAAGGGGCGAGCAGTACTTC; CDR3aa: CAWSSQSAGQRGEQYF
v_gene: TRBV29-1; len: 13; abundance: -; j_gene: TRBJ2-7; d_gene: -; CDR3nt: TGCAGCGTTTGGTTGCAGGAGGCCTACGAGCAGTACTTC; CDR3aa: CSVWLQEAYEQYF
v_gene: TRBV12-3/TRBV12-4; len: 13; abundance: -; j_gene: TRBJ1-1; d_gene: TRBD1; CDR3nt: TGTGCCAGCAGTTCGGACAGGAGGACTGAAGCTTTCTTT; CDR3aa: CASSSDRRTEAFF
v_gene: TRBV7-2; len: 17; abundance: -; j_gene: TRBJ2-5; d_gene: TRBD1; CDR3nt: TGTGCCAGCAGCCCCCGGCCTAGTGGCAGGGGGCTTGAGACCCAGTACTTC; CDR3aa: CASSPRPSGRGLETQYF
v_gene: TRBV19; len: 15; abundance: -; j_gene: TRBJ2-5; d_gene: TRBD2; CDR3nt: TGTGCCAGTAGTCTATCGGGACTAGAGGTTGAGACCCAGTACTTC; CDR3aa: CASSLSGLEVETQYF
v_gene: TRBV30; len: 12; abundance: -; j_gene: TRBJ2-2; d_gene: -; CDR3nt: TGTGCCTGGAGTGACACTAACGGGGAGCTGTTTTTT; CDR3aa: CAWSDTNGELFF